The entry below gives a single T cell receptor (beta chain) sequence along with its context. What it binds is not known. These data belong to a study of cytomegalovirus exposure and HLA in healthy donors. PCR employed 60 Vbeta and 13 Jbeta primers. Sequenced by immunoSEQ multiplex PCR; TCRdb stores in-frame clones only, minus some. This table holds 150,000 or so clones, roughly 80% found once. Whole-study findings and limits: On later analysis, the bulk of CMV-associated TCR beta chains appeared to be HLA-restricted.

Germline V CDR1 and CDR2: SGHNT, YENEEA. The junction had 2 bases not matched to a gene; V was cut back by 5 bases and J by 7 bases. This CDR3 is 14 amino acids long. This TCR was sampled from a woman aged 40 to 50 in good health and CMV-seronegative. V usage is TRBV11-3 and J usage is TRBJ2-1; 13 bases are shared with TRBD2. Sequencing used PBMCs. CDR3 sequence reads: CASSVGLAGNEQFF. DNA of the CDR3: TGTGCCAGCAGCGTGGGACTAGCGGGGAATGAGCAGTTCTTC. Variable domain in full (rest from reference TRBV11-3 and TRBJ2-1): EAGVVQSPRYKIIEKKQPVAFWCNPISGHNTLYWYLQNLGQGPELLIRYENEEAVDDSQLPKDRFSAERLKGVDSTLKIQPAELGDSAVYLCASSVGLAGNEQFFGPGTRLTVL.